This T cell receptor (beta chain) was found in a study of blood T cell repertoires in COVID-19. The overall study: The samples span acute and convalescent COVID-19 from the United States, Italy and Spain. T cells, B-cell-depleted T cells, or PBMCs supplied cDNA or gDNA.

This CDR3 is built from 16 residues. Trimming at V came to 4 bases and at J to 5 bases, leaving 13 bases not matched to a gene. Looked up from germline, CDR1 is ENHRY and CDR2 is SYGVKD. Per the authors' pipeline: Nucleated cell number was recorded as an estimate derived from reference gene primer amplification. Using immunoSEQ multiplex PCR, the repertoire was profiled, and TCRdb retains in-frame clones only, with some absent. D and trimming come from the DNA, and the V and J calls and clone size come from that table. The table shows some 170,000 clones, with roughly 88% occurring only once. The source material was peripheral blood. The V gene is TRBV10-3, the J gene TRBJ2-7; the match to TRBD1 covers 8 bases. The source is a woman of 80 years or more with active or convalescent COVID-19. Here the CDR3 reads CAISGIYGQGNHEQYF. DNA for the CDR3: TGTGCCATCAGTGGTATCTACGGACAGGGCAACCACGAGCAGTACTTC.